The sample holds a few counts of the clone carrying this T cell receptor beta chain. The antigen is unknown. Only in-frame clones appear in the TCRdb table, and some are missing; sequencing was by immunoSEQ multiplex PCR. Counted here are about 14,000 clones, about four fifths occurring once; the ten biggest clones make up 35% to 50%. This entry is derived from a study of OX40 agonist ivuxolimab in advanced cancers. Regarding the study as a whole: Low normalized T-cell clonal expansion also characterized some of the nonresponders.

V lost 5 bases and J 7 bases, leaving 9 bases between the germline ends. The CDR3 is 12 amino acids. Germline values: CDR1 SGHVS, CDR2 FNYEAQ. The gene calls are TRBV7-6 and TRBJ1-5; tentatively, D is TRBD1 (5 bases). This TCR derives from an adult with an advanced solid tumor such as melanoma, head and neck, liver or kidney cancer. Sequences were derived from CD4+ or CD8+ T cells sorted from blood, sampled in a trial of the OX40 agonist ivuxolimab. CDR3 in amino acids: CASSTGLQPQHF. The CDR3 region has the DNA TGTGCCAGCAGCACGGGACTGCAGCCCCAGCATTTT.